The T cell receptor beta chain described here comes from a study of blood T cell repertoires in COVID-19. This table comes from immunoSEQ multiplex PCR, and its TCRdb copy is limited to in-frame clones, with some not included. This table holds 410,000 or so clones, approximately 90% found once. Germline CDR1 reads MNHEY; CDR2 reads SMNVEV (reference sequence). Trimming pared 4 bases from V and 4 bases from J, leaving 8 bases between. CDR3 length: 13 residues. The clonotype was recovered from a middle-aged woman with COVID-19, enrolled during active disease. The sequenced material came from peripheral blood. The genes are TRBV27 and TRBJ1-5; D may be TRBD1 (5 bases). This CDR3 reads CASSWTSNQPQHF. The CDR3 coding sequence is TGTGCCAGCAGTTGGACATCAAATCAGCCCCAGCATTTT.